This is a list of T cell receptor beta chains from one sample in a study. TCRdb re-derived calls from the RT-PCR reads in MiXCR, one entry per CDR3 protein. The sample includes 550,000 to 750,000 distinct CDR3 sequences, approximately 15% of them seen just once. The sample comprised memory CD4+ T cells from blood. The source is a female donor in good health, serving as a healthy control. Each CDR3 is given with its conserved first and last residue. Fields, in order: V gene, clone size, D gene, J gene, CDR3 DNA, CDR3 protein. The D gene is left open where the match is weak. A row's size may be missing; if present it is once, few, many or a size class.

TRBV4-1,many,TRBD2,TRBJ2-1,TGCGCCAGCAGCCACTTCTCGAGTAGGACTAGCGGGAGAGGGCCCTACAATGAGCAGTTCTTC,CASSHFSSRTSGRGPYNEQFF
TRBV28,.,.,TRBJ2-3,TGTGCCAGCTTTGCGCCAGGGGCTAGCACAGATACGCAGTATTTT,CASFAPGASTDTQYF
TRBV7-3,.,TRBD1,TRBJ2-2,TGTGCCAGCAGCCCGCACATGACAGGGCCCACCGGGGAGCTGTTTTTT,CASSPHMTGPTGELFF
TRBV4-2,many,.,TRBJ2-7,TGTGCCAGCAGCCAAGATCTAGCACAGAGGACCTACGAGCAGTACTTC,CASSQDLAQRTYEQYF
TRBV7-2,many,.,TRBJ2-4,TGTGCCAGCAGCCCCGAAGGGAACATTCAGTACTTC,CASSPEGNIQYF
TRBV9,few,.,TRBJ2-6,TGTGCCAGCAGTGTTGGGGGCTCTGGGGCCAACGTCCTGACTTTC,CASSVGGSGANVLTF
TRBV7-8,.,.,TRBJ2-7,TGTGCCAGCAGCTTAGCGCGGAGGGAGCAGTACTTC,CASSLARREQYF
TRBV12-3/TRBV12-4,many,.,TRBJ1-2,TGTGCCAGCAGTTTTAACCCCAACTATGGCTACACCTTC,CASSFNPNYGYTF
TRBV7-3,few,.,TRBJ1-6,TGTGCCAGCAGCTTAAACGGACTCTCCTATAATTCACCCCTCCACTTT,CASSLNGLSYNSPLHF
TRBV27,few,.,TRBJ2-1,TGTGCCAGCAGACAGGGCTACTCCTACAATGAGCAGTTCTTC,CASRQGYSYNEQFF
TRBV20-1,few,.,TRBJ2-2,TGCAGTGCTATCCTTCTTGGGACCGGGGAGCTGTTTTTT,CSAILLGTGELFF
TRBV5-4,.,TRBD2,TRBJ2-3,TGTGCCAGCAGCTTGACTAGCGGGGGGGCCTTCGCAGATACGCAGTATTTT,CASSLTSGGAFADTQYF
TRBV7-2,few,.,TRBJ1-5,TGTGCCAGCAGCTTAGCAGGGGGAGGTGGCAGAACTCAGCCCCAGCATTTT,CASSLAGGGGRTQPQHF
TRBV29-1,.,.,TRBJ2-2,TGCAGCGTTGGAGGAGAGGGGGGGGCCAACACCGGGGAGCTGTTTTTT,CSVGGEGGANTGELFF
TRBV15,many,TRBD2,TRBJ2-5,TGTGCCACCAGCAGGTTCACTAGCGGACAAGAGACCCAGTACTTC,CATSRFTSGQETQYF
TRBV12-3/TRBV12-4,few,TRBD1,TRBJ1-2,TGTGCCAGCAGTTTAGAAGACAGGGGGCTAAAGGGCTACACCTTC,CASSLEDRGLKGYTF
TRBV7-9,few,.,TRBJ1-5,TGTGCCAGCAGCTTAACCGGGCCCGAGGGGCCCCAGCATTTT,CASSLTGPEGPQHF
TRBV12-3/TRBV12-4,.,.,TRBJ2-7,TGTGCCAGCAGTTTAAGGAACCGATTCTACGAGCAGTACTTC,CASSLRNRFYEQYF
TRBV28,.,.,TRBJ1-1,TGTGCCGGACGGGGGAAGGGCACTGAAGCTTTCTTT,CAGRGKGTEAFF
TRBV27,.,.,TRBJ2-3,TGTGCCAGCATTGGTAGGACGTCAGATACGCAGTATTTT,CASIGRTSDTQYF
TRBV5-6,.,.,TRBJ1-2,TGTGCCAGCAGCTACAGAGGGGTCGGCTATGGCTACACCTTC,CASSYRGVGYGYTF
TRBV12-3/TRBV12-4,many,.,TRBJ2-7,TGTGCCAGCAGTTTATTAAGTGGCTACGAGCAGTACTTC,CASSLLSGYEQYF
TRBV6-2/TRBV6-3,.,TRBD2,TRBJ2-7,TGTGCCAGCATAGTACGGGAGGGCTCCTACGAGCAGTACTTC,CASIVREGSYEQYF
TRBV3-1,few,.,TRBJ1-6,TGTGCCAGCAGCCAAGGATCCGGGGGCGTTAGTAATTCACCCCTCCACTTT,CASSQGSGGVSNSPLHF
TRBV5-5,.,TRBD2,TRBJ2-3,TGTGCCAGCCGACTAGCGGGGGAGAGCACAGATACGCAGTATTTT,CASRLAGESTDTQYF
TRBV6-1,many,.,TRBJ1-2,TGTGCCAGCACCCCGACACCCACTAACTATGGCTACACCTTC,CASTPTPTNYGYTF
TRBV5-5,.,.,TRBJ1-1,TGTGCCAGCAGCTCGCGAGCTGGGGCTGAAGCTTTCTTT,CASSSRAGAEAFF
TRBV5-5,many,.,TRBJ2-5,TGTGCCAGCAGGTTCCGGGTTTGGGAGACCCAGTACTTC,CASRFRVWETQYF
TRBV4-1,many,TRBD2,TRBJ2-5,TGCGCCAGCAGCCAAGAATCGGTAGCGGGAGGGGTGAGGGAGACCCAGTACTTC,CASSQESVAGGVRETQYF
TRBV11-2,few,.,TRBJ2-7,TGTGCCAGCAGCTTAGCTGTCAGAGAGGAGCAGTACTTC,CASSLAVREEQYF
TRBV6-6,many,TRBD2,TRBJ2-5,TGTGCCAGCAGTACGACGACTAGCAGGAGAGAGACCCAGTACTTC,CASSTTTSRRETQYF
TRBV5-6,.,TRBD1,TRBJ1-3,TGTGCCAGCAGCTTAGGACAGGAGGTCGGCACCATATATTTT,CASSLGQEVGTIYF
TRBV10-3,many,TRBD2,TRBJ2-7,TGTGCCATCAGTTCTAGCGGAGAGACCTACGAGCAGTACTTC,CAISSSGETYEQYF
TRBV4-2,.,.,TRBJ2-2,TGTGCCAGCAGCCAAGATGAAGGGGATTCTCACACCGGGGAGCTGTTTTTT,CASSQDEGDSHTGELFF
TRBV5-1,few,.,TRBJ2-5,TGCGCCAGCAGCTTGTTCAGCTCACAGGGAGAGACCCAGTACTTC,CASSLFSSQGETQYF
TRBV20-1,.,TRBD1,TRBJ2-5,TGCAGTGTACCGGACAGGACCGATGAGACCCAGTACTTC,CSVPDRTDETQYF
TRBV6-1,few,TRBD1,TRBJ1-2,TGTGCCAGCAGTTCGCCCGGGACAGGGTTTATCGGCTATGGCTACACCTTC,CASSSPGTGFIGYGYTF
TRBV7-2,few,.,TRBJ2-2,TGTGCCAGCAGCTTAAGGCTAGCTGGCACCGGGGAGCTGTTTTTT,CASSLRLAGTGELFF
TRBV12-3/TRBV12-4,.,.,TRBJ1-2,TGTGCCAGCACCTTAGCAGGGTATGGCTACACCTTC,CASTLAGYGYTF